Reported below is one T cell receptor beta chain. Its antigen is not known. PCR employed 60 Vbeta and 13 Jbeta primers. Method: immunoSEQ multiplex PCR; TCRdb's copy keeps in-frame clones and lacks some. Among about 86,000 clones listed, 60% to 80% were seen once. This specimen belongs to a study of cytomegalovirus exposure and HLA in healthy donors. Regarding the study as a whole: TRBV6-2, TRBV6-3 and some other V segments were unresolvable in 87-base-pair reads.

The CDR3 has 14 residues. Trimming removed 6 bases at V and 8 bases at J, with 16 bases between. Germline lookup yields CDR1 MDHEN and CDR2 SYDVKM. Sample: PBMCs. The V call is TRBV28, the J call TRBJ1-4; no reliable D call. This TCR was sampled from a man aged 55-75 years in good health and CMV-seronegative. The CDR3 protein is CASRGSLQGEKLFF. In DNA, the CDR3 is TGTGCCAGCAGGGGGAGTCTCCAAGGGGAAAAACTGTTTTTT.